This TCR beta chain came from a study of graft-versus-host responses after intestinal transplantation. Study in general: Grafts that recipients had were multivisceral, liver-intestinal, or isolated intestinal transplants.

Worth noting for this clone: The antigen is not known.

The study's findings and limits: Early post-transplant HvG declines tracked with peak circulating GvH clone levels. Ileal or blood samples showed some GvH clones first, and such clones were also found in recipient marrow.

The method was immunoSEQ multiplex PCR; TCRdb's version includes in-frame clones alone and lacks a portion of them. The sample lists 90,000 to 150,000 clones, around 93% occurring once. The CDR3 spans 15 residues. Germline CDR1 reads SNHLY; CDR2 reads FYNNEI. The junction had 5 bases not matched to a gene; V was cut back by 6 bases and J by 0 bases. This chain links TRBV2 with TRBJ2-4; 7 nucleotides line up with TRBD1. The material sequenced was unstimulated CD4+ T cells sorted from spleen or lymph node cells, taken before intestinal transplant. The TCR was taken from a human donor who received an intestinal transplant. CDR3 in amino acids: CASRGQAIAKNIQYF. CDR3 coding DNA: TGTGCCAGCAGAGGACAGGCCATAGCCAAAAACATTCAGTACTTC.